This T cell receptor (beta chain) derives from a study of siplizumab effects on memory and regulatory T cells. There are 13 residues in the CDR3. CDR1 is MNHEY, CDR2 SVGAGI, per germline. Losses at the gene ends were 6 bases for V and 8 bases for J; bases not matched to a gene: 5. Some 97,000 TCR templates underwent assay in every sample. Only in-frame clones appear in the TCRdb table, and some are missing; sequencing was by immunoSEQ multiplex PCR. The table has 110,000 or so clones, 93% seen once. This sequence joins TRBV6-5 and TRBJ1-2; TRBD1 aligns across 11 bases. The sequence came from a human donor in good health. The source material was CD4+ T cells sorted from blood. CDR3 DNA: TGTGCCAGCAGACAGGGACAGGGGGGAGGCTACACCTTC. Translating gives CASRQGQGGGYTF.